Presented here are 17 T cell receptor beta chains from one specimen sequenced in a study of shared clonotypes between healthy human individuals. Produced via immunoSEQ multiplex PCR; TCRdb's table is partial and in-frame only. The sample lists roughly 1,100,000 clones, under 80% occurring once. The sequencing input was memory CD4+ T cells sorted from blood. Sample subset: CD45RA-negative fraction. All receptors come from a man younger than 35 in good health.

To note about this clone: Other DNA sequences from this sample encode an identical CDR3 as well. The chain carries TRBV5-1 and TRBJ2-7; tentative D call: TRBD1 (5 bases). Germline V gene data show CDR1 as SGHRS and CDR2 as YFSETQ. The length of the CDR3 is 15 residues. V was trimmed by 1 base and J by 2 bases, leaving 13 bases between them. The CDR3 nucleotides are TGCGCCAGCAGCTTGCAGCCAGGACAAGCCTACGAGCAGTACTTC. It is translated as CASSLQPGQAYEQYF.

This chain links TRBV7-9 with TRBJ1-4; a weak D match, TRBD1 (6 bases). Trimming stripped 4 bases from V and 6 bases from J, with 12 bases between. Germline CDR1 is SEHNR and CDR2 is FQNEAQ (reference sequence). The CDR3 contains 14 residues. CDR3 protein: CASSSGTTDEKLFF. The CDR3 nucleotides are TGTGCCAGCAGCTCCGGGACAACCGATGAAAAACTGTTTTTT.

This clone was detected a few times. The chain is built from TRBV30 and TRBJ1-6; D is unclear. Trimming removed 0 bases at V and 8 bases at J, with 11 bases between. CDR1 GTSNPN and CDR2 SVGIG come from the germline V gene (reference sequence). This CDR3 is 14 amino acids long. The CDR3 region is CAWSVRTADSPLHF. CDR3 coding DNA: TGTGCCTGGAGTGTACGCACGGCCGATTCACCCCTCCACTTT. Looking up the rest from reference TRBV30 and TRBJ1-6 gives the full variable domain: SQTIHQWPATLVQPVGSPLSLECTVEGTSNPNLYWYRQAAGRGLQLLFYSVGIGQISSEVPQNLSASRPQDRQFILSSKKLLLSDSGFYLCAWSVRTADSPLHFGNGTRLTVT.

This clone was seen only a few times. The rearrangement links TRBV11-3 to TRBJ1-3; D is ambiguous. The CDR3 length is 11 residues. Germline assignment: CDR1 SGHNT and CDR2 YENEEA. V was pared by 7 bases and J by 7 bases, with 8 bases between. CDR3 in amino acids: CASTYGNTIYF. In nucleotides, the CDR3 is TGTGCCAGCACCTATGGGAACACCATATATTTT.

This chain connects TRBV7-6 to TRBJ2-7; TRBD1 matches 11 bases. Germline trimming cut 3 bases from V and 3 bases from J; bases unmatched to any gene: 4. The V gene's germline CDR1 is SGHVS and CDR2 FNYEAQ. The CDR3 runs 15 residues. CDR3 residues: CASSLGQGVNYEQYF. DNA for the CDR3: TGTGCCAGCAGCTTGGGACAGGGGGTGAACTACGAGCAGTACTTC.

The CDR3 loop is CASSQGGAVQETQYF. The CDR3 region has the DNA TGTGCCAGCAGCCAAGGGGGCGCGGTCCAAGAGACCCAGTACTTC. V usage is TRBV4-2 and J usage is TRBJ2-5, with D perhaps matching TRBD1 (5 bases). V was shortened by 1 base and J by 1 base, with 10 bases between the two germline ends. CDR1 LGHNA and CDR2 YNFKEQ come from the germline V gene. The CDR3 sequence is 15 residues long.

The J gene is TRBJ2-5, the V gene TRBV15, with D unclear. CDR3 length equals 15 residues. The germline V gene encodes CDR1 LNHNV and CDR2 YYDKDF (reference sequence). Trimming removed 4 bases from V and 1 base from J, with 13 bases in between. In DNA, the CDR3 is TGTGCCACCAGCAAGTCGCCGTGGGCCCAAGAGACCCAGTACTTC. Translating gives CATSKSPWAQETQYF.

The sample holds many counts of this clone. The V gene is TRBV20-1, the J gene TRBJ1-1, with D uncertain. Germline assignment: CDR1 DFQATT and CDR2 SNEGSKA (reference sequence). This CDR3 is 11 amino acids long. V was pared by 7 bases and J by 0 bases, with 6 bases between. The CDR3 DNA follows: TGCAGTGGTCTCATGAACACTGAAGCTTTCTTT. It specifies CSGLMNTEAFF.

In DNA form, the CDR3 reads TGTGCCAGCCGGGGACAGGATGACAATGAGCAGTTCTTC. Its translation: CASRGQDDNEQFF. The chain has TRBV18 and TRBJ2-1; 8 positions match TRBD1. With V trimmed by 8 bases and J by 5 bases, 5 bases remained unmatched. This CDR3 has 13 amino acids. Germline assignment: CDR1 KGHSH and CDR2 LQKENI.

The genes are TRBV6-5 and TRBJ2-1; the match to TRBD2 covers 8 bases. The trim removed 5 bases at V and 7 bases at J, leaving 10 bases unmatched. Germline CDR1 is MNHEY and CDR2 is SVGAGI. The CDR3 length is 15 residues. The chain's CDR3 is CASSLGTRGGNEQFF. In nucleotides, the CDR3 is TGTGCCAGCAGTCTGGGGACTAGGGGTGGGAATGAGCAGTTCTTC.

V and J are TRBV11-2 and TRBJ2-5; TRBD2 matches at 11 bases. After removal of 5 bases from V and 0 bases from J, the junction contained 5 bases not matched to a gene. Germline CDR1 reads SGHAT; CDR2 reads FQNNGV. There are 16 residues in the CDR3. This CDR3 is CASSPRLAGYQETQYF. DNA for the CDR3: TGTGCCAGCAGCCCAAGACTAGCGGGGTACCAAGAGACCCAGTACTTC.

The rearrangement joins TRBV5-1 to TRBJ1-1; unclear D gene. Looked up from germline, CDR1 is SGHRS and CDR2 is YFSETQ. The V and J ends lost 5 bases and 0 bases respectively, with 14 bases between them. This CDR3 contains 15 residues. CDR3 amino acids: CASSSGQRMNTEAFF. For the CDR3, the DNA is TGCGCCAGCAGTTCCGGCCAGAGAATGAACACTGAAGCTTTCTTT. Together with reference TRBV5-1 and TRBJ1-1, the CDR3 gives the full variable domain: KAGVTQTPRYLIKTRGQQVTLSCSPISGHRSVSWYQQTPGQGLQFLFEYFSETQRNKGNFPGRFSGRQFSNSRSEMNVSTLELGDSALYLCASSSGQRMNTEAFFGQGTRLTVV.

The genes are TRBV19 and TRBJ1-2; D might be TRBD1 (5 bases). Germline V CDR1 and CDR2: LNHDA, SQIVND (reference sequence). Trimming pared 7 bases from V and 0 bases from J, leaving 15 bases between. This CDR3 region has 15 residues. Written as DNA, the CDR3 is TGTGCCAGTACTCCTTTACAGGCCACTAACTATGGCTACACCTTC. Protein sequence: CASTPLQATNYGYTF.

The J gene is TRBJ2-1, the V gene TRBV6-1; the match to TRBD2 covers 9 bases. Germline trimming cut 4 bases from V and 5 bases from J; bases unmatched to any gene: 6. Germline V gene lookup returns CDR1 MNHNS and CDR2 SASEGT. CDR3 length equals 15 residues. The CDR3 protein is CASSALAGTDNEQFF. The CDR3 DNA is TGTGCCAGCAGTGCTCTAGCGGGAACTGACAATGAGCAGTTCTTC.

V usage is TRBV10-1 and J usage is TRBJ1-5, with D hard to call. Looked up from germline, CDR1 is WNHNN and CDR2 is SYGVQD (reference sequence). This CDR3 spans 20 amino acids. V was clipped by 4 bases and J by 0 bases, with 25 bases between them. The CDR3 region has the DNA TGCGCCAGCAGTGTTTTAGTGGTTTGGATCTTTTTGTCTAGCAATCAGCCCCAGCATTTT. Residues: CASSVLVVWIFLSSNQPQHF.

There are a few counts of this clone. V usage is TRBV5-1 and J usage is TRBJ1-1; 9 nucleotides align to TRBD1. Per the germline V gene, CDR1 is SGHRS and CDR2 is YFSETQ. The V and J ends lost 5 bases and 10 bases, in that order; junction bases with no gene match: 15. The CDR3 loop spans 15 amino acids. CDR3 in amino acids: CASRETGTGRKGAFF. In DNA, the CDR3 is TGCGCCAGCAGAGAAACCGGGACAGGGAGGAAGGGAGCTTTCTTT.

This clone was seen more than once but under ten times. The rearrangement uses TRBV4-1 and TRBJ2-7; D is possibly TRBD2 (6 bases). The germline V gene has CDR1 MGHRA and CDR2 YSYEKL. CDR3 size: 14 residues. The V end was cut by 2 bases, the J end by 4 bases, with 12 bases between. CDR3 residues: CASSQTGSFYEQYF. CDR3 DNA: TGCGCCAGCAGCCAAACCGGGAGTTTTTACGAGCAGTACTTC.